One sample yielded the 10 T cell receptor beta chains listed below, sequenced in a study of T cell repertoires in cytomegalovirus infection. In TCRdb, the reads were re-called with MiXCR into one record per CDR3 protein. Among approximately 590,000 distinct CDR3 sequences listed, about 39% were seen once. These receptors' targets are unknown. The input for sequencing was cultured PBMCs, taken from culture after CMV antigen stimulation. The source is a human donor in good health (CMV status not recorded). Some clones in this sample may be carry-over from other donors' samples.

This clonotype came up a few times. The chain joins TRBV7-2 to TRBJ1-3; maybe TRBD1 (6 bases). The CDR3 covers 15 residues. The V gene's germline CDR1 is SGHTA and CDR2 FQGNSA. The V end was cut by 5 bases, the J end by 2 bases, with 13 bases between. CDR3: CASSTRRGPGNTIYF. Written as DNA, the CDR3 is TGTGCCAGCAGCACACGCAGGGGACCTGGAAACACCATATATTTT.

The gene calls are TRBV15 and TRBJ1-4; D is unresolved. V was cut by 1 base and J by 4 bases, with 10 bases left in between. Germline V gene lookup returns CDR1 LNHNV and CDR2 YYDKDF (reference sequence). The CDR3 length is 15 residues. CDR3: CATSRAARNNEKLFF. CDR3 bases: TGTGCCACCAGCAGAGCGGCGAGGAATAATGAAAAACTGTTTTTT.

The chain recombines TRBV7-9 with TRBJ1-2; 7 nucleotides align to TRBD1. Germline trimming cut 5 bases from V and 0 bases from J; bases unmatched to any gene: 3. Germline values: CDR1 SEHNR, CDR2 FQNEAQ (reference sequence). There are 14 residues in the CDR3. The CDR3 DNA reads as TGTGCCAGCAGCACAGGGACAGCTAACTATGGCTACACCTTC. This sequence encodes CASSTGTANYGYTF.

The chain employs TRBV6-5 and TRBJ2-1; TRBD2 aligns across 16 bases. The V segment lost 8 bases and the J segment 7 bases; nucleotides outside the gene matches: 2. This CDR3 has 14 amino acids. In germline, CDR1 is MNHEY, CDR2 SVGAGI. CDR3 nucleotides: TGTGCCAGCGGGACTAGCGGGAGGGCTAATGAGCAGTTCTTC. It specifies CASGTSGRANEQFF.

This clonotype has a handful of counts. V usage is TRBV7-9 and J usage is TRBJ1-1; D is ambiguous. The CDR3 contains 16 residues. Germline loops: CDR1 SEHNR, CDR2 FQNEAQ (reference sequence). V was trimmed by 5 bases and J by 1 base, leaving 17 bases between them. The CDR3 reads CASSPTTGGPNTEAFF. CDR3 in DNA: TGTGCCAGCAGCCCTACTACGGGTGGGCCGAACACTGAAGCTTTCTTT.

The chain employs TRBV19 and TRBJ2-3, with a weak D call TRBD1 (6 bases). The CDR3 consists of 12 residues. From germline, CDR1 is LNHDA and CDR2 SQIVND (reference sequence). Trimming left V 9 bases short and J 2 bases short, with 9 bases between. Here the CDR3 reads CARQGLTDTQYF. The CDR3 coding sequence is TGTGCCAGACAGGGCCTCACAGATACGCAGTATTTT.

This clonotype showed up just a few times. The rearrangement links TRBV7-2 to TRBJ2-7; D is unresolved. Trimming shortened V by 5 bases and J by 3 bases, and 14 bases separated the two germline ends. Germline V gene sequence: CDR1 SGHTA, CDR2 FQGNSA. The CDR3 is 14 amino acids. For the CDR3, the DNA is TGTGCCAGCAGCCACCTCGGGCAAAGCTACGAGCAGTACTTC. Translation: CASSHLGQSYEQYF.

The chain has TRBV7-6 and TRBJ1-3, with a tentative D call TRBD1 (6 bases). This CDR3 has 12 amino acids. Between the trimmed V and J ends, which lost 4 bases and 9 bases, there was a span of 10 bases. Germline V gene sequence: CDR1 SGHVS, CDR2 FNYEAQ. The CDR3 DNA is TGTGCCAGCAGCTCAGGGGTGGGCACCATATATTTT. Encoded protein: CASSSGVGTIYF.

The rearrangement uses TRBV5-6 and TRBJ2-1; no clear D gene. V gave up 0 bases and J gave up 2 bases, with 9 bases separating them. CDR3 length equals 15 residues. Germline V gives CDR1 SGHDT, CDR2 YYEEEE. CDR3 DNA: TGTGCCAGCAGCTTGGTGGACGGAGCCTACAATGAGCAGTTCTTC. Its protein product is CASSLVDGAYNEQFF.

The table lists this clonotype with a few counts. The chain is built from TRBV7-9 and TRBJ2-1, with D perhaps matching TRBD1 (6 bases). The CDR3 sequence is 12 residues long. V lost 5 bases and J lost 4, with 6 bases in between. Germline loops: CDR1 SEHNR, CDR2 FQNEAQ (reference sequence). The CDR3 DNA is TGTGCCAGCAGCGGACAGTACAATGAGCAGTTCTTC. Translating gives CASSGQYNEQFF.